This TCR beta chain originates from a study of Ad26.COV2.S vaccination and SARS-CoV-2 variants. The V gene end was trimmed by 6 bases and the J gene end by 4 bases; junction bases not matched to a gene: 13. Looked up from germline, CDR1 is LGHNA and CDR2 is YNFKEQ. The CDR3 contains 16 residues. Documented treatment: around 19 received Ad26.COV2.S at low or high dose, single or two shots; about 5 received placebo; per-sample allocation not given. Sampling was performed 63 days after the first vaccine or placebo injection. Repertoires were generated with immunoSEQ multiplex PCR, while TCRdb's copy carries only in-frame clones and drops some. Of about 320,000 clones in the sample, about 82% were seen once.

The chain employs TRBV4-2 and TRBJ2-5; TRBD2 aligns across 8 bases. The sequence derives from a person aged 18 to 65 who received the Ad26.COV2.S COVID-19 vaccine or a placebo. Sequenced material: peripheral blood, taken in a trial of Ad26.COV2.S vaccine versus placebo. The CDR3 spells CASRGWGAGEGETQYF. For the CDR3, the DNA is TGTGCCAGCAGAGGATGGGGAGCGGGGGAAGGAGAGACCCAGTACTTC.